Listed below are T cell receptor beta chains from one sample, sequenced in a study of radiotherapy plus CTLA-4 blockade in lung cancer. Assay: immunoSEQ multiplex PCR; the TCRdb copy retains only in-frame clones and omits some. The sample carries under 55,000 clones, approximately 80% recorded once. The material sequenced was peripheral blood, taken from a patient treated with radiotherapy plus ipilimumab. All receptors derive from a human donor with non-small cell lung cancer who had a partial response to radiotherapy plus ipilimumab. Both conserved end residues are part of each CDR3. Fields, in order: V gene, J gene, CDR3 protein.

TRBV7-8	TRBJ2-3	CASSPAPQGSKDTQYF
TRBV18	TRBJ2-5	CASSEAGGPGETQYF
TRBV5-1	TRBJ2-1	CASSLARTGYGNNEQFF
TRBV10-3	TRBJ1-4	CAISESGGNEKLFF
TRBV2	TRBJ1-3	CASLEQGARGNTIYF
TRBV6-1	TRBJ2-3	CASSRRQGFSDTQYF
TRBV11-2	TRBJ2-7	CASSLDSGVGPNYEQYF
TRBV10-1	TRBJ2-3	CASSATSWGTDTQYF
TRBV19	TRBJ2-7	CASSIDGAGIYEQYF
TRBV9	TRBJ2-6	CASSPYSGAGANVLTF
TRBV19	TRBJ1-1	CASSATGVRTEAFF